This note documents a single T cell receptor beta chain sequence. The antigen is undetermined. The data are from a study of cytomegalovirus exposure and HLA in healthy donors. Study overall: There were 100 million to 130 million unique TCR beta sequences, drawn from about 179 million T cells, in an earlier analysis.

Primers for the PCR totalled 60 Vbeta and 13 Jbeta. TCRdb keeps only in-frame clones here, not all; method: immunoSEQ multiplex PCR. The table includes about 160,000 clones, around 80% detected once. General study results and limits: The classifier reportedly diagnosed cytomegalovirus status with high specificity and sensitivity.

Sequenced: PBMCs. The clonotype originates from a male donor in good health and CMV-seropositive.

DNA for the CDR3: TGTGCCAGCAGCTTGACTAGCGGGATAGCCTACGAGCAGTACTTC. Protein product: CASSLTSGIAYEQYF. The chain uses TRBV7-6 and TRBJ2-7, with TRBD2 identical over 11 bases. This CDR3 region has 15 residues. CDR1 is SGHVS, CDR2 FNYEAQ, per germline. J was trimmed by 2 bases and V by 3 bases; bases with no gene match: 3.